The next 12 T cell receptor beta chains were all read from a single sample in a study of T cells expressing NK-cell markers. TCRdb reanalyzed the 5' RACE reads and collapses them to one entry per CDR3 protein, without DNA. Its table records a few hundred thousand distinct CDR3 sequences. Sequencing used blood T cells: a sorted CD56 or NKG2C T cell subset, CD4+ or CD8+ T cells, or bulk PBMC T cells (not recorded which). These receptors were obtained from a man between 18 and 69 years old in good health.

This chain joins TRBV12-3 or TRBV12-4 and TRBJ1-5; TCRdb picks TRBD1, but there is no DNA to check that call. This CDR3 region has 14 residues. The CDR3 reads CASTEGVRNQPQHF.

The CDR3 spells CASRAHPVTEAFF. The rearrangement uses TRBV19 and TRBJ1-1. Germline-derived CDR1 and CDR2 are LNHDA and SQIVND (reference sequence). This CDR3 contains 13 residues.

The J gene is TRBJ1-1, the V gene TRBV3-1. Germline V gene data show CDR1 as LGHDT and CDR2 as YNNKEL (reference sequence). The CDR3 is 15 amino acids. This chain's CDR3 is CASSQGISKSAEAFF.

This sequence joins TRBV12-3 or TRBV12-4 and TRBJ1-1; TCRdb returns TRBD1, unconfirmable since there is no DNA. This CDR3 has 13 residues. The CDR3 reads CASSRIIGGEAFF.

The chain links TRBV24-1 to TRBJ2-1; with no DNA, the TCRdb D assignment of TRBD1 cannot be verified. The germline CDR1 and CDR2 sequences are KGHDR and SFDVKD. The CDR3 has 17 amino acids. The CDR3 protein is CATSDWADRGGFNEQFF.

CDR3: CASSRDTIYDTQYF. This rearrangement joins TRBV5-1 to TRBJ2-3; lacking DNA, the TRBD1 call made by TCRdb goes unchecked. Germline V gives CDR1 SGHRS, CDR2 YFSETQ. The CDR3 is made up of 14 amino acids.

The gene calls are TRBV7-2 and TRBJ2-1. The CDR3 sequence is 15 residues long. The germline gives CDR1 SGHTA, CDR2 FQGNSA. The CDR3 sequence is CASSLQAVGFNEQFF.

The rearrangement joins TRBV7-9 to TRBJ2-3; with no DNA, the TCRdb D assignment of TRBD2 cannot be verified. This CDR3 is 14 amino acids long. The germline gives CDR1 SEHNR, CDR2 FQNEAQ (reference sequence). The CDR3 here is CASSGRVSTDTQYF.

The chain joins TRBV6-1 to TRBJ1-2; TCRdb returns TRBD1, unconfirmable since there is no DNA. Germline loops: CDR1 MNHNS, CDR2 SASEGT. CDR3 length: 15 amino acids. The CDR3 loop reads CASIPGGLANYGYTF.

This chain links TRBV11-1 with TRBJ2-1; absent DNA, TCRdb's TRBD2 call cannot be checked. The germline V gene has CDR1 SGHAT and CDR2 FQDESV (reference sequence). The CDR3 consists of 13 residues. The CDR3 here is CASSSLVNPEQFF.

The V gene is TRBV30, the J gene TRBJ2-5; TCRdb designates TRBD2, a call that cannot be tested without DNA. There are 14 residues in the CDR3. Germline loops: CDR1 GTSNPN, CDR2 SVGIG (reference sequence). The CDR3 is CAWSISDASETQYF.

The CDR3 reads CATSERDSSPTGELFF. The V and J genes are TRBV24-1 and TRBJ2-2; no DNA is available, so the TRBD1 call from TCRdb remains unchecked. The CDR3 length is 16 residues. CDR1 is KGHDR, CDR2 SFDVKD, per germline.